This T cell receptor (beta chain) is drawn from a study of T cell repertoires in cytomegalovirus infection. Overall study: Shared public TCR beta signatures pointed to both CMV infection and a matching HLA type. Study-level results: CMV-specific TCR beta clonotypes restricted by HLA-C were the ones dominating the ex vivo response. The cumulative frequency of public TCR beta families distinguished individuals who carried CMV together with the relevant HLA.

TCRdb reprocessed the reads via MiXCR and lists one record per CDR3 protein. The sample shows almost 300,000 distinct CDR3 sequences, about 8.8% of them seen only once. CDR1 is DFQATT, CDR2 SNEGSKA, per germline (reference sequence). The V gene lost 3 bases and the J gene lost 1 base, with 12 bases spanning the gap. CDR3 length: 14 amino acids. In its sample, this clonotype was seen many times. What it binds is not known. The material sequenced was PBMCs. The sequence derives from a human donor in good health (CMV status not recorded). Some clones in this sample may be carry-over from other donors' samples. The chain joins TRBV20-1 to TRBJ2-5, with D possibly TRBD1 on 5 matching bases. This CDR3 reads CSASPQGAQETQYF. CDR3 nucleotides: TGCAGTGCTAGCCCCCAGGGCGCCCAAGAGACCCAGTACTTC.